This T cell receptor (beta chain) was sequenced for a study of blood T cell repertoires in COVID-19. The data were produced by immunoSEQ multiplex PCR, yet TCRdb's version contains in-frame clones alone and is incomplete. The sample lists approximately 200,000 clones, about 80% occurring once. Looked up from germline, CDR1 is LGHDT and CDR2 is YNNKEL (reference sequence). Trimming cost V 1 base and J 7 bases, with 10 bases left between them. The CDR3 length is 14 residues. The source of this sequence is a woman aged 25-40 years who had recovered from COVID-19. The material sequenced was peripheral blood. The chain combines TRBV3-1 (or the pseudogene TRBV3-2) with TRBJ1-4, with D possibly being TRBD1 (5 bases). The DNA of the CDR3 is TGTGCCAGCAGCCAAGCAGGGTCCTTTGAAAAACTGTTTTTT. Encoded protein: CASSQAGSFEKLFF.